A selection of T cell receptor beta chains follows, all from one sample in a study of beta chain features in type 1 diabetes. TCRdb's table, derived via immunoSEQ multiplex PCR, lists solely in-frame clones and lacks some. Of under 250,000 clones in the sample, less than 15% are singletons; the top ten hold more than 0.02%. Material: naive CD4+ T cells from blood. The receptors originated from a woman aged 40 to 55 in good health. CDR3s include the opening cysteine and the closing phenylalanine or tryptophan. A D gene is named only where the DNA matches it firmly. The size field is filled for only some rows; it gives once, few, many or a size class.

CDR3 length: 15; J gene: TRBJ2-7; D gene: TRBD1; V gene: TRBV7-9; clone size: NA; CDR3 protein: CASSLVGQASYEQYF; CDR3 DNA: TGTGCCAGCAGCTTAGTGGGACAGGCCTCCTACGAGCAGTACTTC
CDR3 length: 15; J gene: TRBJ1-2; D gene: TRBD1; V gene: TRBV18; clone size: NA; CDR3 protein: CASSPWDSLSYGYTF; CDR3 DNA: TGTGCCAGCTCTCCGTGGGACAGCTTATCCTATGGCTACACCTTC
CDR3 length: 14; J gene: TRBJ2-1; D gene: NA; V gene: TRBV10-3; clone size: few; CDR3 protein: CAISSTSSYNEQFF; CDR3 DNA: TGTGCCATCAGCTCGACTAGCTCCTACAATGAGCAGTTCTTC
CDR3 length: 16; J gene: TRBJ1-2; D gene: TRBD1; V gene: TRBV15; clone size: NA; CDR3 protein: CATSRDSWGQNYGYTF; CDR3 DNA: TGTGCCACCAGCAGAGATAGTTGGGGACAGAACTATGGCTACACCTTC
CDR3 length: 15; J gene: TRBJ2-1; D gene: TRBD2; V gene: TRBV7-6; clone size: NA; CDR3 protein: CASSRLAGALNEQFF; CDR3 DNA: TGTGCCAGCAGCCGTTTAGCGGGGGCTCTTAATGAGCAGTTCTTC
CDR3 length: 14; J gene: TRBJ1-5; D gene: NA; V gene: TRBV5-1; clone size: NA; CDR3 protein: CASSPGQGNQPQHF; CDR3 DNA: TGCGCCAGCAGCCCCGGCCAGGGAAATCAGCCCCAGCATTTT
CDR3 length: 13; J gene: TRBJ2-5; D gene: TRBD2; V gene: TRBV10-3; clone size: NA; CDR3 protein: CAIGAPGLRTQYF; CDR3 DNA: TGTGCCATCGGTGCCCCGGGACTACGAACCCAGTACTTC
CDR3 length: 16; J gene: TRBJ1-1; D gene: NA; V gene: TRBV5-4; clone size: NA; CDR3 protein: CASSLSPDSRNTEAFF; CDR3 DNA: TGTGCCAGCAGCCTATCTCCGGACAGCCGGAACACTGAAGCTTTCTTT
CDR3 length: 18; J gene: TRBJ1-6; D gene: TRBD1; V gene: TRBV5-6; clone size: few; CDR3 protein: CASSHDRDQGPNNSPLHF; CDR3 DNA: TGTGCCAGCAGCCATGACAGGGACCAGGGCCCCAATAATTCACCCCTCCACTTT
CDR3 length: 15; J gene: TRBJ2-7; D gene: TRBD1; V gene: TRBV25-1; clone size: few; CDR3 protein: CASSGIGQGDHEQYF; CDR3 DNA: TGTGCCAGCAGCGGCATCGGACAGGGTGATCACGAGCAGTACTTC
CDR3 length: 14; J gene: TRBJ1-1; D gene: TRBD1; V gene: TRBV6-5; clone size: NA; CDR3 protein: CASKPQGLNTEAFF; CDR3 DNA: TGTGCCAGCAAACCACAGGGGTTGAACACTGAAGCTTTCTTT
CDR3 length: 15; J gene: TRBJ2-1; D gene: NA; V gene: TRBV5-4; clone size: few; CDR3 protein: CASSFPGSNRDEQFF; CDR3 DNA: TGTGCCAGCAGCTTTCCGGGGTCGAATCGGGATGAGCAGTTCTTC
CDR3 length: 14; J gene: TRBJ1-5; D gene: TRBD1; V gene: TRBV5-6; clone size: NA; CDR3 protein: CASSLGQGYQPQHF; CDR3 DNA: TGTGCCAGCAGCTTGGGACAGGGTTATCAGCCCCAGCATTTT
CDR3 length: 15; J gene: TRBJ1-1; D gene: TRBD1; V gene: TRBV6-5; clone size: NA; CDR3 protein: CASSAPGGANTEAFF; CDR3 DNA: TGTGCCAGCAGTGCCCCAGGGGGCGCGAACACTGAAGCTTTCTTT
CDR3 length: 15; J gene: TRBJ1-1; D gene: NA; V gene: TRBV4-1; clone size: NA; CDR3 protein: CASSQGALGAAEAFF; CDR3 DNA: TGCGCCAGCAGCCAAGGGGCGCTTGGGGCTGCTGAAGCTTTCTTT
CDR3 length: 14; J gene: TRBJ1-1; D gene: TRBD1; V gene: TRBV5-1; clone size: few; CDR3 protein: CASSIGTGHTEAFF; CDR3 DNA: TGCGCCAGCAGCATCGGGACAGGGCACACTGAAGCTTTCTTT
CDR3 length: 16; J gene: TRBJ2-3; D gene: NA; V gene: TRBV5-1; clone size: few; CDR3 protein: CASSLAGVQGKDTQYF; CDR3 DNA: TGCGCCAGCAGCTTGGCCGGGGTACAGGGTAAGGATACGCAGTATTTT
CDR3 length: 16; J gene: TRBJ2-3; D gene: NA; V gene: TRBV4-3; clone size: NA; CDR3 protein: CASSQEAGFSTDTQYF; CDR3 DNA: TGCGCCAGCAGCCAAGAGGCGGGGTTTAGCACAGATACGCAGTATTTT
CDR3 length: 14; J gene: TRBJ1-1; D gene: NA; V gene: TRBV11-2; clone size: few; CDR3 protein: CASSLMTRDTEAFF; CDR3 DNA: TGTGCCAGCAGCTTAATGACCCGGGACACTGAAGCTTTCTTT
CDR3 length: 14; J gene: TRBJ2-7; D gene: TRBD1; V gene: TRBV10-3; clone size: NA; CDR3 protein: CAISGTEGGYEQYF; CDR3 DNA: TGTGCCATCAGCGGGACAGAAGGCGGGTACGAGCAGTACTTC
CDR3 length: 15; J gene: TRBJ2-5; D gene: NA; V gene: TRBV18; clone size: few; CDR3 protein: CASSPRQGNQETQYF; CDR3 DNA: TGTGCCAGCTCACCACGCCAGGGGAACCAAGAGACCCAGTACTTC
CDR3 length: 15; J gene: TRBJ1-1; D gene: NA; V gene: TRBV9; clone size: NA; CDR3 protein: CASSVVERMNTEAFF; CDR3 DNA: TGTGCCAGCAGCGTAGTAGAGCGGATGAACACTGAAGCTTTCTTT
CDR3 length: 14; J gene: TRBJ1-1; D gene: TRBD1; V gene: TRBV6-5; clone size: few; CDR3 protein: CASRIGGRDTEAFF; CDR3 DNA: TGTGCCAGCAGAATAGGGGGCCGGGACACTGAAGCTTTCTTT
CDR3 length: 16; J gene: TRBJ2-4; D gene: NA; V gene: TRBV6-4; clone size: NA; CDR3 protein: CASNIPGRGGGNIQYF; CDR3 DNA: TGTGCCAGCAATATTCCCGGCCGGGGAGGAGGAAACATTCAGTACTTC
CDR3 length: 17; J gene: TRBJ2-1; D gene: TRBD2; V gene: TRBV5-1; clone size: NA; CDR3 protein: CASSLRTSGSSYNEQFF; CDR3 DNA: TGCGCCAGCAGCCTCCGGACTAGCGGGAGCTCCTACAATGAGCAGTTCTTC
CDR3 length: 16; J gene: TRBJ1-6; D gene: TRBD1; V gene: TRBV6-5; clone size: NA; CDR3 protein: CASSYQSTGAGSPLHF; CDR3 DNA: TGTGCCAGCAGTTACCAATCAACAGGGGCAGGCTCACCCCTCCACTTT
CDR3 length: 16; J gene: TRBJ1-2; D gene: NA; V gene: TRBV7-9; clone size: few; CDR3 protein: CASSPGDGREKYGYTF; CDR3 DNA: TGTGCCAGCAGCCCAGGCGACGGCAGGGAAAAATATGGCTACACCTTC
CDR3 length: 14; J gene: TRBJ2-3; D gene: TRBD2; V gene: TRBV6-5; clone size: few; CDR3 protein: CASTQSGRVDTQYF; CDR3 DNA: TGTGCCAGCACCCAGAGCGGGAGGGTAGATACGCAGTATTTT
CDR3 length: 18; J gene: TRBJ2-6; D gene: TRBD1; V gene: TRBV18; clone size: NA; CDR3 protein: CASSPWDRAISGANVLTF; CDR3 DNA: TGTGCCAGCTCACCTTGGGACAGGGCGATCTCTGGGGCCAACGTCCTGACTTTC
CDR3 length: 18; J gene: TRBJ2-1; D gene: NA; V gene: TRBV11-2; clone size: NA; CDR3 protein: CASSPRFEPAAAYNEQFF; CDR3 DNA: TGTGCCAGCAGCCCAAGGTTCGAGCCCGCCGCGGCTTACAATGAGCAGTTCTTC
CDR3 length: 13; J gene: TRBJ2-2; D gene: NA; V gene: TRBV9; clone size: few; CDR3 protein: CASSVDGAGELFF; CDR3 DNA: TGTGCCAGCAGCGTAGACGGGGCCGGGGAGCTGTTTTTT
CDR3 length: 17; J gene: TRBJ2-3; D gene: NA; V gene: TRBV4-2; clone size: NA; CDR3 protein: CASSQPGVWGGADTQYF; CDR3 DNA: TGTGCCAGCAGCCAACCGGGCGTCTGGGGGGGCGCAGATACGCAGTATTTT
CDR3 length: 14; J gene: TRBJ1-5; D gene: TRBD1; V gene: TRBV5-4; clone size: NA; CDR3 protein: CATQRDRGNQPQHF; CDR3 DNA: TGTGCCACCCAAAGGGACAGGGGAAATCAGCCCCAGCATTTT
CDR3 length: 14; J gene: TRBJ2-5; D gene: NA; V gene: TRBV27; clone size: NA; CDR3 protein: CASSSTGYQETQYF; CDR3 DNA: TGTGCCAGCAGTTCGACAGGATACCAAGAGACCCAGTACTTC
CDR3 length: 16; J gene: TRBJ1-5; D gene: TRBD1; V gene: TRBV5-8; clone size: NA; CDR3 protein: CASSHGTGYSNQPQHF; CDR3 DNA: TGTGCCAGCAGCCATGGGACAGGTTATAGCAATCAGCCCCAGCATTTT
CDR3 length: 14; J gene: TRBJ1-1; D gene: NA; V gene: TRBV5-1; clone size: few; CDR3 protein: CASSLDRPNTEAFF; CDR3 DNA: TGCGCCAGCAGCTTAGACAGGCCGAACACTGAAGCTTTCTTT
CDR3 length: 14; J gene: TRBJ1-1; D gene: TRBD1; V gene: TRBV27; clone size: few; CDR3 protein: CASSSLQGGTEAFF; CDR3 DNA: TGTGCCAGCAGTTCACTACAGGGGGGGACTGAAGCTTTCTTT
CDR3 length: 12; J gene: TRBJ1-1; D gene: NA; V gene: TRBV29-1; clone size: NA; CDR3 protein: CSYWGVNTEAFF; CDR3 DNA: TGCAGCTATTGGGGGGTGAACACTGAAGCTTTCTTT
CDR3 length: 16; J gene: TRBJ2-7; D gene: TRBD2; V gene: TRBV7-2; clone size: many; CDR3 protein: CASRSRGGVSSYEQYF; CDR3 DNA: TGTGCCAGCAGATCACGGGGGGGTGTTAGCTCCTACGAGCAGTACTTC
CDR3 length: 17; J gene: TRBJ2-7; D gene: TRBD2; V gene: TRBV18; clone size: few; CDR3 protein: CASSPQAPAGEIYEQYF; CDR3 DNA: TGTGCCAGCTCACCGCAGGCCCCGGCGGGGGAGATCTACGAGCAGTACTTC
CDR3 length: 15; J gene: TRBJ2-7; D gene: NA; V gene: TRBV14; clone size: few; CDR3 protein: CASSPNRQGSSEQYF; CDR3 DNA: TGTGCCAGCAGCCCTAACCGCCAGGGGTCGAGCGAGCAGTACTTC
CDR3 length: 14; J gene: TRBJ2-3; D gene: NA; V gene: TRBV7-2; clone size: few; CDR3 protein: CASSLVPGTDTQYF; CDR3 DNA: TGTGCCAGCAGCTTAGTTCCGGGCACAGATACGCAGTATTTT
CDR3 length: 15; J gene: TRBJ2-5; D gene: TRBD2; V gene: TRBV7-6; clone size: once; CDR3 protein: CASSLGLAGGETQYF; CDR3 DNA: TGTGCCAGCAGCCTTGGACTAGCGGGGGGAGAGACCCAGTACTTC
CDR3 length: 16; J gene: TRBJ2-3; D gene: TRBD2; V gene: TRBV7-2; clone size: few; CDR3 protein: CASSIPPWTSGDTQYF; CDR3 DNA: TGTGCCAGCAGCATTCCCCCCTGGACTAGCGGAGATACGCAGTATTTT
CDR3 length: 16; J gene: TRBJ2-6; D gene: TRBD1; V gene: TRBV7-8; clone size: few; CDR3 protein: CASTGQWSSGANVLTF; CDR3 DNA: TGTGCCAGCACGGGACAGTGGAGCTCTGGGGCCAACGTCCTGACTTTC
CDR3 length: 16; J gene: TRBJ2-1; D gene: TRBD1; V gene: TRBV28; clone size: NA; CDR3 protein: CASSLGRGTGVDEQFF; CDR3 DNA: TGTGCCAGCAGTCTGGGAAGGGGGACAGGGGTCGATGAGCAGTTCTTC
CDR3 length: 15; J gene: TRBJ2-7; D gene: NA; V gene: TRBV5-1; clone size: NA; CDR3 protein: CASSGASGVGYEQYF; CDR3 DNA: TGCGCCAGCAGCGGAGCTTCCGGGGTGGGATACGAGCAGTACTTC
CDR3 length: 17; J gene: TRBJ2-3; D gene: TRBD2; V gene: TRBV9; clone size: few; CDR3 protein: CASSAPRGAGGPDTQYF; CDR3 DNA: TGTGCCAGCAGCGCCCCTCGGGGGGCGGGGGGCCCAGATACGCAGTATTTT
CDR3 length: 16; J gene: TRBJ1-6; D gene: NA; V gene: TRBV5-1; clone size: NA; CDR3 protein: CASSLEESSYNSPLHF; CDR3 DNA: TGCGCCAGCAGCTTGGAGGAGAGCTCCTATAATTCACCCCTCCACTTT
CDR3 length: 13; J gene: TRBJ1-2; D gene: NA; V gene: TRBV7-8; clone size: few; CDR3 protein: CASTLRTDYGYTF; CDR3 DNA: TGTGCCAGCACCCTACGGACAGATTATGGCTACACCTTC
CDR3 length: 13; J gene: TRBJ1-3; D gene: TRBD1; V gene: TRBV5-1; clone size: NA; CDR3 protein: CASSTGGSGTIYF; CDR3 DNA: TGCGCCAGCAGCACAGGGGGTTCCGGCACCATATATTTT
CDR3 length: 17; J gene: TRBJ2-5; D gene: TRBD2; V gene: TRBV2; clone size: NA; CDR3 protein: CASSRLIQRGRKETQYF; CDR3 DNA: TGTGCCAGCAGTCGTCTCATCCAGCGGGGGAGAAAAGAGACCCAGTACTTC
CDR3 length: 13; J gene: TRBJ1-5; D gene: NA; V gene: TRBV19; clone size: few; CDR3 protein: CASHERRFQPQHF; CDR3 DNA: TGTGCTTCTCACGAGAGGAGATTTCAGCCCCAGCATTTT